Detailed here is one T cell receptor beta chain. Looked up from germline, CDR1 is SGHAT and CDR2 is FQNNGV. This CDR3 region has 15 residues. The germline V and J ends were trimmed by 5 bases and 2 bases, with 15 bases remaining between them. The researchers produced TCR beta cDNA from 500 to 550 ng total RNA with a constant-region primer. Libraries of TCR beta came from three nested multiplex PCR rounds with slightly modified ARM-PCR. Use of TRBV1-TRBV30 forward primers with a C-beta reverse primer characterized the first two PCR rounds, which lasted about 10 cycles each. In TCRdb, the multiplex PCR reads were re-called with MiXCR into one record per CDR3 protein. The profile shows some 190,000 distinct CDR3 sequences, about 60% of them singletons. These data originate in a study of tumor-infiltrating lymphocytes in primary liver carcinoma. Turning to the study itself: There were tumors of stage T1-T3 N0M0, each 4.2 to 10 cm across.

Germline DNA was also extracted, and blood RNA derived from unsorted whole blood. The sequenced material came from peripheral blood. The rearrangement joins TRBV11-2 to TRBJ2-5; D is possibly TRBD1 or TRBD2 (5 bases each). This receptor was identified in a man aged 40-49 years with primary liver carcinoma and hepatitis B virus infection. As DNA, the CDR3 is TGTGCCAGCAGCCAAGGCGATGGGGGTCAAGAGACCCAGTACTTC. Protein product: CASSQGDGGQETQYF.